These T cell receptor beta chains were read from a single sample in a study of CD8 T cells in ankylosing spondylitis. In TCRdb, the 5' RACE reads were re-called with MiXCR into one record per CDR3 protein. The sample contains about 360,000 distinct CDR3 sequences, 20% of which appear only once. The specimen sequenced was blood, either unsorted or a sorted T cell fraction (not recorded which). These receptors all stem from a male donor with ankylosing spondylitis or in good health (not recorded which). Both conserved end residues are part of each CDR3. D genes are given only for firm matches. Clone size is shown for a subset of rows, as once, few, many or a class of expanded clone.

length	V	size	J	D	DNA	CDR3
15	TRBV5-1	few	TRBJ2-1	TRBD1	TGCGCCAGCAGCGTAGACAGGGGGCCAGGCAATGAGCAGTTCTTC	CASSVDRGPGNEQFF
17	TRBV5-5	few	TRBJ2-7	TRBD1	TGTGCCAGCAGCTGGGACCGGGACAGGGGGCACGAGAACGAGCAGTACTTC	CASSWDRDRGHENEQYF
17	TRBV4-1	.	TRBJ2-1	.	TGCGCCAGCAGCCAAGAGGGTGAGACAGGCCCCTACAATGAGCAGTTCTTC	CASSQEGETGPYNEQFF
15	TRBV5-1	.	TRBJ2-7	TRBD1	TGCGCCAGCAGCGGACCCGGGACAGGGGTCTACGAGCAGTACTTC	CASSGPGTGVYEQYF
16	TRBV6-5	.	TRBJ2-3	TRBD2	TGTGCCAGCAGTTACTCCCAAGCGGGGGCCTCAGATACGCAGTATTTT	CASSYSQAGASDTQYF
16	TRBV5-1	few	TRBJ2-1	TRBD2	TGCGCCAGCAGCTTAGCGGGAGTCGATGCCGGGGATGAGCAGTTCTTC	CASSLAGVDAGDEQFF
13	TRBV27	many	TRBJ1-1	.	TGTGCCAGCAGTTTTTCTCACGTGACTGAAGCTTTCTTT	CASSFSHVTEAFF
16	TRBV29-1	few	TRBJ1-1	TRBD1	TGCAGCGTTGGTTTGACAGGGGGCCCTATGAACACTGAAGCTTTCTTT	CSVGLTGGPMNTEAFF
17	TRBV12-3/TRBV12-4	.	TRBJ2-7	.	TGTGCCAGCAGTTATATTGAGAGACGGACAATAATCTACGAGCAGTACTTC	CASSYIERRTIIYEQYF
14	TRBV2	few	TRBJ2-7	.	TGTGCCAGCAGGGGGCTCACAGGACCCTACGAGCAGTACTTC	CASRGLTGPYEQYF
14	TRBV7-9	few	TRBJ2-3	.	TGTGCCAGCAGCTTATCCAGGAACACAGATACGCAGTATTTT	CASSLSRNTDTQYF
15	TRBV4-1	.	TRBJ2-3	.	TGCGCCAGCAGCCAAGAACACGGACTGGACGAGATAGCGTATTTT	CASSQEHGLDEIAYF
15	TRBV5-1	few	TRBJ2-5	.	TGCGCCAGCACCAAAGAGGGGTGGTACCAAGAGACCCAGTACTTC	CASTKEGWYQETQYF
16	TRBV27	many	TRBJ2-7	.	TGTGCCAGCAGTTTATCAATTGGGCTGTTTGCCTACGAGCAGTACTTC	CASSLSIGLFAYEQYF
13	TRBV12-3/TRBV12-4	few	TRBJ2-1	.	TGTGCCAGCAGTTTGGCGGGGGCAGGGGAGCAGTTCTTC	CASSLAGAGEQFF
13	TRBV29-1	many	TRBJ2-1	TRBD1	TGCAGCGGATCCGGGACAGCCTACAATGAGCAGTTCTTC	CSGSGTAYNEQFF
15	TRBV20-1	few	TRBJ2-1	TRBD2	TGCAGTGCCCGACGGGAGGCGGGGGGTCACAATGAGCAGTTCTTC	CSARREAGGHNEQFF
12	TRBV11-2	many	TRBJ2-7	.	TGTGCCAGCAGCTTAGGGTCGGTCGAGCAGTACTTC	CASSLGSVEQYF
15	TRBV5-5	.	TRBJ1-1	TRBD1	TGTGCCAGCAGCACTGACAGGGGCATGAACACTGAAGCTTTCTTT	CASSTDRGMNTEAFF
15	TRBV7-6	.	TRBJ2-1	.	TGTGCCAGCATCCTAGGGGGCAGGGGAGGGAATGAGCAGTTCTTC	CASILGGRGGNEQFF
18	TRBV20-1	few	TRBJ2-2	TRBD2	TGCAGTGCTAGCCCGATGACTAGCGGGGGCCTTTTCACCGGGGAGCTGTTTTTT	CSASPMTSGGLFTGELFF
14	TRBV7-8	.	TRBJ2-7	.	TGTGCCAGCAGCTCTCCCCAGGGTTTCAACGAGCAGTACTTC	CASSSPQGFNEQYF
15	TRBV7-9	.	TRBJ2-7	TRBD1	TGTGCCAGCAACCCGAACAGGGGAAGTTCAGACGAGCAGTACTTC	CASNPNRGSSDEQYF
11	TRBV12-3/TRBV12-4	.	TRBJ1-3	.	TGTGCCAGCAGGTCCGGAAACACCATATATTTT	CASRSGNTIYF
14	TRBV27	.	TRBJ2-1	.	TGTGCCAGCACCCGCGAGTGGGGGGTTGGTGAGCAGTTCTTC	CASTREWGVGEQFF
16	TRBV20-1	.	TRBJ2-2	TRBD2	TGCAGTGCTAGCGGGCCTCTAGCGGGGGCGGCCGGGGAGCTGTTTTTT	CSASGPLAGAAGELFF
16	TRBV7-8	few	TRBJ2-3	.	TGTGCCAGCAGCCTTAGCATCCAGCGTAGCACAGATACGCAGTATTTT	CASSLSIQRSTDTQYF
15	TRBV25-1	.	TRBJ2-5	TRBD1	TGTGCCAGCAGTGAAATGTGGGACAGCCAAGAGACCCAGTACTTC	CASSEMWDSQETQYF
14	TRBV4-1	few	TRBJ1-2	.	TGCGCCAGCAGCCAAGATCGAGAGTACTATGGCTACACCTTC	CASSQDREYYGYTF
15	TRBV21-1	few	TRBJ2-7	.	TGTGCCAGCAGCAATAAATGGACGGAGACCTACGAGCAGTACTTC	CASSNKWTETYEQYF
16	TRBV11-2	few	TRBJ2-3	TRBD2	TGTGCCAGCAGCGGGGTTAGCGGGGGGGCCACAGATACGCAGTATTTT	CASSGVSGGATDTQYF
13	TRBV9	.	TRBJ2-5	.	TGTGCCAGCAGCGTAGCGCAGGTAGAGACCCAGTACTTC	CASSVAQVETQYF
11	TRBV29-1	few	TRBJ1-2	.	TGCAGCGTTGAAACACGCCATGGCTACACCTTC	CSVETRHGYTF
12	TRBV27	.	TRBJ1-2	TRBD1	TGTGCCACCTCACAGGGGGCAAATGGCTACACCTTC	CATSQGANGYTF
14	TRBV20-1	.	TRBJ2-7	.	TGCAGTGCTTCCCAACCCCGAGAGCTCTACGAGCAGTACTTC	CSASQPRELYEQYF
11	TRBV12-3/TRBV12-4	.	TRBJ2-7	.	TGTGCCAGCCAGGACGGCTACGAGCAGTACTTC	CASQDGYEQYF
15	TRBV2	few	TRBJ2-7	TRBD1	TGTGCCAGCAGTGCCCCAGGACAGGGGGCAGACGAGCAGTACTTC	CASSAPGQGADEQYF
14	TRBV7-2	few	TRBJ2-3	.	TGTGCCAGCAGCCGACCTAGCGTCACAGATACGCAGTATTTT	CASSRPSVTDTQYF